This T cell receptor beta chain was recorded in a study of CD8 T cells in ankylosing spondylitis. This clonotype was recorded many times. Its antigen is not known. Study conclusions and caveats: Clones linked to the disease showed a CD8+ phenotype. They occurred at relatively low frequencies in peripheral blood. It appeared that ankylosing spondylitis blood was characterized by a TCR beta motif of fewer than ten highly homologous variants.

This CDR3 contains 15 residues. The germline gives CDR1 SGHRS, CDR2 YFSETQ. The V and J ends lost 4 bases and 3 bases, in that order; junction bases with no gene match: 4. One entry per CDR3 protein results from TCRdb running MiXCR on the 5' RACE reads. The sample has some 140,000 distinct CDR3 sequences, over 10% seen once; the top ten hold roughly 4.5%. The receptor comes from a female donor with ankylosing spondylitis or in good health (not recorded which). The V and J genes are TRBV5-1 and TRBJ2-2, with 9 bases matching TRBD2. The specimen sequenced was blood, either unsorted or a sorted T cell fraction (not recorded which). CDR3 region: CASSLSGGYTGELFF. The CDR3, as DNA: TGCGCCAGCAGCCTTAGCGGGGGCTACACCGGGGAGCTGTTTTTT.